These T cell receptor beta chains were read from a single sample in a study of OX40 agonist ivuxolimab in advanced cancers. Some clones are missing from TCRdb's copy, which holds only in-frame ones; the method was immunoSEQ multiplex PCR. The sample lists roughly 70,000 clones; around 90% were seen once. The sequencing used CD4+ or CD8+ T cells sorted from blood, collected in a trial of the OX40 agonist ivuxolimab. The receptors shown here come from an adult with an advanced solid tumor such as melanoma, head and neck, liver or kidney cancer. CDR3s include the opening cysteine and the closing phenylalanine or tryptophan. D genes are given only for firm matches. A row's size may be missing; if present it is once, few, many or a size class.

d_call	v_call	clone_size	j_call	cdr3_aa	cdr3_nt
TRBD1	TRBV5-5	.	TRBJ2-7	CASSPGLRDRVDNEQYF	TGTGCCAGCAGCCCCGGACTCCGGGACAGGGTGGATAACGAGCAGTACTTC
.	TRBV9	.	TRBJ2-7	CASSVGGDRSYEQYF	TGTGCCAGCAGCGTAGGGGGGGACAGATCCTACGAGCAGTACTTC
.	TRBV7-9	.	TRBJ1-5	CASSLGASNQPQHF	TGTGCCAGCAGCTTAGGGGCTAGCAATCAGCCCCAGCATTTT
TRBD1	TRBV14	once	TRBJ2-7	CASSPLYLTGADEQYF	TGTGCCAGCAGCCCCCTTTACCTGACAGGGGCTGACGAGCAGTACTTC
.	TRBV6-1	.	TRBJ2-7	CASSPGAGYTYEQYF	TGTGCCAGCAGTCCCGGGGCGGGTTACACCTACGAGCAGTACTTC
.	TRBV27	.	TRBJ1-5	CASSSLTSQGLNQPQHF	TGTGCCAGCAGTTCCCTCACCAGTCAGGGATTGAATCAGCCCCAGCATTTT
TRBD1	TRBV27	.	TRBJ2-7	CASSPQGGEQYF	TGTGCCAGCAGTCCACAGGGGGGAGAGCAGTACTTC
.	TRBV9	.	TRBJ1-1	CASSPGTDEAFF	TGTGCCAGCAGCCCAGGAACGGATGAAGCTTTCTTT
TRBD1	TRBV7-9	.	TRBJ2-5	CASSPGTGIQETQYF	TGTGCCAGCAGCCCAGGGACAGGCATACAAGAGACCCAGTACTTC
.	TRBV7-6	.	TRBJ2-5	CASSLGTDETQYF	TGTGCCAGCAGCTTAGGGACGGATGAGACCCAGTACTTC
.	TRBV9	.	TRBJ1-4	CASSVRGGEKLFF	TGTGCCAGCAGCGTGAGGGGAGGTGAAAAACTGTTTTTT
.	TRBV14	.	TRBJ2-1	CASSQWVAASYNEQFF	TGTGCCAGCAGCCAATGGGTAGCGGCTTCCTACAATGAGCAGTTCTTC
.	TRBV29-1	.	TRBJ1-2	CSGRTADGYTF	TGCAGCGGACGGACAGCGGATGGCTACACCTTC
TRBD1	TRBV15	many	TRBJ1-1	CATSTRQGRTEAFF	TGTGCCACCAGCACCCGACAGGGCCGCACTGAAGCTTTCTTT
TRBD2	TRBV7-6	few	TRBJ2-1	CASSLLPGAGLADSYNEQFF	TGTGCCAGCAGTTTACTCCCCGGGGCGGGACTAGCGGACTCCTACAATGAGCAGTTCTTC
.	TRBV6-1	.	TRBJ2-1	CASKRVSSYNEQFF	TGTGCCAGCAAACGGGTAAGCTCCTACAATGAGCAGTTCTTC
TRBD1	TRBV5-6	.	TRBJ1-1	CASSYGQGITEAFF	TGTGCCAGCAGCTACGGACAGGGGATCACTGAAGCTTTCTTT
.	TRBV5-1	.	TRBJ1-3	CASSLGPGNTIYF	TGCGCCAGCAGCTTGGGACCTGGAAACACCATATATTTT
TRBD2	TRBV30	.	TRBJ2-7	CAWKSLAGAEQYF	TGTGCCTGGAAAAGCCTAGCGGGAGCCGAGCAGTACTTC
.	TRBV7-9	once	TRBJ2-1	CASTGIYNEQFF	TGTGCCAGCACCGGGATATACAATGAGCAGTTCTTC
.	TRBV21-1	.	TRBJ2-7	CASPRSGRGSYEQYF	TGTGCCAGCCCACGTAGCGGGAGGGGTTCCTACGAGCAGTACTTC
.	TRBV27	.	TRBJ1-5	CASSLQFGVEQPQHF	TGTGCCAGCAGTTTACAATTCGGGGTTGAGCAGCCCCAGCATTTT
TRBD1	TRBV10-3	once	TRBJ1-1	CAISGTGTGITEAFF	TGTGCCATCAGTGGCACCGGGACAGGGATCACTGAAGCTTTCTTT
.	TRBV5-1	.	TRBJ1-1	CASSLGEGWTEAFF	TGCGCCAGCAGCTTGGGAGAGGGTTGGACTGAAGCTTTCTTT
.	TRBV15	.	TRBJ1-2	CATSREPETNYGYTF	TGTGCCACCAGCAGAGAGCCGGAGACTAACTATGGCTACACCTTC
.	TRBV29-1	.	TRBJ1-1	CSSRRAVRNTEAFF	TGCAGCAGCCGCAGGGCAGTAAGAAACACTGAAGCTTTCTTT
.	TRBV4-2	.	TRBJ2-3	CASSLRLLDTQYF	TGTGCCAGCAGCCTTAGACTACTCGATACGCAGTATTTT
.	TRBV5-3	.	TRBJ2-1	CARSLVVGATYNEQFF	TGTGCCAGAAGCTTGGTGGTCGGGGCCACCTACAATGAGCAGTTCTTC
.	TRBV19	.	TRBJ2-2	CASSYSLANTGELFF	TGTGCCAGTAGTTATTCCTTAGCGAACACCGGGGAGCTGTTTTTT
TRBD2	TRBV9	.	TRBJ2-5	CASSVEGLAGQETQYF	TGTGCCAGCAGCGTAGAGGGACTAGCGGGGCAAGAGACCCAGTACTTC